The clone carrying this T cell receptor beta chain was counted many times. The antigen remains unidentified. Time point here: persistent/refractory GD, antithyroid drugs over 5 years with positive TRAb. The TCR library was made from RNA that had been extracted from PBMCs in TRIzol. About 8.8 milliliters of peripheral blood went into EDTA tubes. Construction of the TCR beta libraries employed iRepertoire HTBI primers in conjunction with Arm-PCR of CDR3 regions. TCRdb ran MiXCR on the multiplex PCR reads and lists one entry per CDR3 protein. This table has roughly 500,000 distinct CDR3 sequences, roughly 22% appearing once. This record comes from a study of regulatory T cells in long-lasting Graves disease. Study-level results: Persistent Graves' patients had lower TCR diversity than newly diagnosed ones. Relative to new patients (roughly 970), persistent patients exhibited greater sharing of public clonotypes (approximately 2,500).

This CDR3 contains 12 residues. The V end lost 8 bases, the J end lost 3 bases, and 9 bases lay between the germline ends. The V gene's germline CDR1 is KGHSH and CDR2 LQKENI. V is TRBV18 and J is TRBJ2-3, with D hard to call. This clonotype originated in a female donor with Graves disease. The sequenced sample was peripheral blood mononuclear cells (PBMCs), obtained when the disease was refractory, from a patient treated with antithyroid drugs. This chain's CDR3 is CASSPTTDTQYF. The CDR3 bases are TGTGCCAGCAGCCCGACGACAGATACGCAGTATTTT.